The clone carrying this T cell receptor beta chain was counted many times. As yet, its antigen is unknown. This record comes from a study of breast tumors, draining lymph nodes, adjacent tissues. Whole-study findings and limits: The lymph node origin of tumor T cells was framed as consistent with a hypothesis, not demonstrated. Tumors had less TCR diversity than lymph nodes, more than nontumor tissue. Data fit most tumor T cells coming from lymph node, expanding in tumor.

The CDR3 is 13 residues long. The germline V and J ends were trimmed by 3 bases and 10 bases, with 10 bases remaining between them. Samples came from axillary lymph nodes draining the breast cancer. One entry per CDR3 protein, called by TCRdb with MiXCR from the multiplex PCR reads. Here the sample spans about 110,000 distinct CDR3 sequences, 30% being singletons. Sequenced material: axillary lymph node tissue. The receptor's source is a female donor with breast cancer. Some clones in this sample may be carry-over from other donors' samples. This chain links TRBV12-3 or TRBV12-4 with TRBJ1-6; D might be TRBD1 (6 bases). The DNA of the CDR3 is TGTGCCAGCAGTTTTTCCAGGGGATCACCCCTCCACTTT. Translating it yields CASSFSRGSPLHF.